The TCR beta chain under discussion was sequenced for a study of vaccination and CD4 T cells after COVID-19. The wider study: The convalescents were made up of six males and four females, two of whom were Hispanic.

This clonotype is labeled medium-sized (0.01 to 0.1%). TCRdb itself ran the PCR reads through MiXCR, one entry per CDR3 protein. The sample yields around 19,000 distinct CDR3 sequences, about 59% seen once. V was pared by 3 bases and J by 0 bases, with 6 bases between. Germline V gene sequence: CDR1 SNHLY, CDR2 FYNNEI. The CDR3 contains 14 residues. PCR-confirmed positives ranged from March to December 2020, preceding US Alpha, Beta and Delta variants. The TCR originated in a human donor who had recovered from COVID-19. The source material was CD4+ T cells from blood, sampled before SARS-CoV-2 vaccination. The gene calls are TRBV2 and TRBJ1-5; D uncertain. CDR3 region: CASSDVLSNQPQHF. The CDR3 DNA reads TGTGCCAGCAGTGACGTCCTTAGCAATCAGCCCCAGCATTTT.